This T cell receptor (beta chain) was identified during a study of molecular identifiers for immune sequencing clone quantification. This clonotype was detected many times. What it binds is not known. One entry per CDR3 protein, called by TCRdb with MiXCR from the PCR reads. The sample includes approximately 550,000 distinct CDR3 sequences, about 20% of them seen just once. This CDR3 has 13 residues. V shed 3 bases and J shed 4 bases, with 9 bases lying between them. Study-wide results and limits: Clones that exceeded 20 RNA copies held over 98% of effector molecules, yet under 1% in naive cells.

Sequenced input: naive CD8+ T cells from blood, with Jurkat cell RNA spiked in. Subset reported: FACS-sorted CD8+CD4-CCR7+CD45RA+ naive T cells. The source is a human donor in good health. Some libraries in this study had Jurkat cell RNA spiked in. The genes are TRBV12-3 or TRBV12-4 and TRBJ1-2, with a tentative D call TRBD1 (5 bases). In DNA form, the CDR3 reads TGTGCCAGCAGTTTCCGACAGATCTATGGCTACACCTTC. Translation gives CASSFRQIYGYTF.